This TCR beta chain stems from a study of CD8 T cells in ankylosing spondylitis. Findings of the study overall: Blood of patients with ankylosing spondylitis appeared to be characterized by a TCR beta motif of eight or nine highly homologous variants. Within matched ankylosing spondylitis synovial fluid, disease-linked clones were reportedly significantly enriched. Disease-linked clones proved CD8+ and comparatively uncommon in peripheral blood. Several of the motif variants were reported before in synovial fluid and blood from reactive arthritis.

Using quantitative 5'-RACE with molecular barcodes, the authors made TCR beta libraries. One entry per CDR3 protein, called by TCRdb with MiXCR from the 5' RACE reads. The sample gives around 890,000 distinct CDR3 sequences, approximately 10% of which show up once; less than 0.65% is in the top ten. For this clonotype: No antigen is known for it.

The origin of this receptor is a male donor with ankylosing spondylitis. The sample consisted of blood, either unsorted or a sorted T cell fraction (not recorded which).

CDR3 sequence: CSVGPRVTGYNEQFF. CDR3 sequence (DNA): TGCAGCGTGGGGCCACGGGTGACCGGCTACAATGAGCAGTTCTTC. The genes are TRBV29-1 and TRBJ2-1; D perhaps matches TRBD1 (5 bases). With 6 bases removed from V and 3 bases from J, the gap between germline ends came to 18 bases. CDR3 length: 15 amino acids. CDR1 and CDR2 from the germline V gene are SQVTM and ANQGSEA.